This TCR beta chain was identified in a study of tumor-infiltrating lymphocytes in localized non-small cell lung cancer. Study background: Some samples were collected after neoadjuvant chemotherapy; smokers, never-smokers and several histologies were included. General study points: IM1 and IM2 tumors showed no difference in T-cell fraction. TCRbeta sequencing showed higher T cell infiltration in tumors than uninvolved lung.

Germline V gene data show CDR1 as SGHRS and CDR2 as YFSETQ. Losses at the gene ends were 4 bases for V and 1 base for J; bases not matched to a gene: 8. The CDR3 loop spans 15 amino acids. Sequencing used immunoSEQ multiplex PCR; TCRdb keeps in-frame clones, though not all of them. This table holds about 16,000 clones, approximately 72% found once. Of note for this clone: Its specificity is unknown.

Source material: lung tumor tissue. The chain has TRBV5-1 and TRBJ2-7, with 7 bases that match TRBD1. The receptor's source is a human donor with non-small cell lung cancer. CDR3 sequence: CASSPGQDPSYEQYF. The DNA for the CDR3 is TGCGCCAGCAGCCCAGGACAGGATCCTTCCTACGAGCAGTACTTC.